Included here is one TCR beta chain sequence, with context. Its antigen is not known. The sample belongs to a study of Ad26.COV2.S vaccination and SARS-CoV-2 variants. Germline V gives CDR1 MNHNY, CDR2 SVGAGI (reference sequence). This CDR3 spans 15 amino acids. V was cut by 1 base and J by 7 bases, with 11 bases left in between. Treatment here: roughly 19 received Ad26.COV2.S at low or high dose, single or two shots; about 5 received placebo; per-sample allocation not given. Each sample was drawn 63 days after the first injection (of vaccine or placebo). Aged 18-55 years, donor was enrolled in Boston in about 2020. General study points: Vaccinees displayed broader spike-specific TCR repertoires than placebo recipients.

Data came from immunoSEQ multiplex PCR; TCRdb stores just in-frame clones and leaves some out. The sample yields hundreds of thousands of clones, 89% seen once. The TCR originated in a person aged 18-60 years who received the Ad26.COV2.S COVID-19 vaccine or a placebo. This specimen consisted of peripheral blood, obtained in a trial of Ad26.COV2.S vaccine versus placebo. The chain is built from TRBV6-6 and TRBJ1-6; D is perhaps TRBD1 (5 bases). Here the CDR3 reads CASSYYPGKNSPLHF. In nucleotides, the CDR3 is TGTGCCAGCAGTTACTATCCAGGGAAGAATTCACCCCTCCACTTT.